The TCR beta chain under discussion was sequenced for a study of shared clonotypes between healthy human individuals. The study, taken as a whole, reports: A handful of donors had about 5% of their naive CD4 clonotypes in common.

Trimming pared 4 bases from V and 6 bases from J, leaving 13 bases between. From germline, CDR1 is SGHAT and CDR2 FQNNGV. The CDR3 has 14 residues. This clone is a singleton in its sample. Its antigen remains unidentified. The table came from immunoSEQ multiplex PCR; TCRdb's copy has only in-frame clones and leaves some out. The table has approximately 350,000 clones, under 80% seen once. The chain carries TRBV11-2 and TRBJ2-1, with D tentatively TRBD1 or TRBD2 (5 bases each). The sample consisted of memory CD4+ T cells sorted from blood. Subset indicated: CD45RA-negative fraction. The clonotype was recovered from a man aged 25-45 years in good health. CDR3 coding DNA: TGTGCCAGCAGCTCCCCCAGGGAGACCAATGAGCAGTTCTTC. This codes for CASSSPRETNEQFF.